This TCR beta chain was recovered during a study of cytotoxic CD8 clonotypes in ibrutinib-treated CLL. Study-level background: Treatment had run for a median roughly 13 months, range 6 to 36, when response samples were taken.

V lost 7 bases to trimming and J lost 4 bases, with 16 bases between them. The CDR3 extends over 13 amino acids. Germline-derived CDR1 and CDR2 are SQVTM and ANQGSEA. Using immunoSEQ multiplex PCR, the repertoire was profiled, and TCRdb retains in-frame clones only, with some absent. The sample records about 60,000 clones, 56% being singletons. The chain has TRBV29-1 and TRBJ1-2; a possible D gene is TRBD1 (5 bases). This TCR was sampled from a human donor with chronic lymphocytic leukemia. The sequencing used PBMCs, collected after 24 months of ibrutinib treatment. The CDR3 DNA reads TGCAGCGCTATTGTAGGGGCAGTCTATGGCTACACCTTC. Translated, it gives CSAIVGAVYGYTF.